This TCR beta chain was sequenced during a study of cytomegalovirus exposure and HLA in healthy donors. Study information: Most donors, about 77% of roughly 400 genotyped, fell in the Caucasian-associated ancestry cluster.

The trim removed 0 bases at V and 3 bases at J, leaving 3 bases unmatched. In germline, CDR1 is SGDLS, CDR2 YYNGEE. The CDR3 totals 15 residues. On this clone itself: Its target is unknown.

A multiplex PCR was run with 60 Vbeta primers and 13 Jbeta primers. The data were produced by immunoSEQ multiplex PCR, yet TCRdb's version contains in-frame clones alone and is incomplete. This sample carries about 110,000 clones, 65% to 75% of them seen once, and the ten largest clones take approximately 4.4%. Overall study findings and caveats: Most of the TCR beta V segments (in an earlier analysis) were productive either about 87% or about 30% of the time. The study designated some 180 TCR beta chains cytomegalovirus-associated.

The origin of this receptor is a young man in good health and CMV-seropositive. Sequenced input: PBMCs. The chain employs TRBV9 and TRBJ2-5; 9 nucleotides match TRBD2. The CDR3 sequence is CASSVDGTSKETQYF. The DNA of the CDR3 is TGTGCCAGCAGCGTAGATGGGACTAGCAAAGAGACCCAGTACTTC.